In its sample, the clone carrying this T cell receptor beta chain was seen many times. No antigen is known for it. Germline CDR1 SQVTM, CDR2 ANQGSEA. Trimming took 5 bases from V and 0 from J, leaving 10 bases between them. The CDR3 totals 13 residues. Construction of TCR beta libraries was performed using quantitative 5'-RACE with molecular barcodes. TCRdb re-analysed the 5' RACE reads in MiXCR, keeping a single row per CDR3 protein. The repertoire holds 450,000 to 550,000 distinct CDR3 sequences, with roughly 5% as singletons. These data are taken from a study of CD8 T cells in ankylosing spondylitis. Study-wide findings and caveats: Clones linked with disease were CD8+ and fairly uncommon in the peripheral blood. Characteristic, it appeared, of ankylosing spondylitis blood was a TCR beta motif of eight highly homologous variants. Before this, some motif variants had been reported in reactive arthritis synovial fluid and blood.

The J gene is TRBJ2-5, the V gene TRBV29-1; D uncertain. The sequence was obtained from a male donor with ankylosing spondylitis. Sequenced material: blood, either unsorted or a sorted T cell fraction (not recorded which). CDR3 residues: CSVSGRNQETQYF. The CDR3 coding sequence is TGCAGCGTTTCCGGACGGAACCAAGAGACCCAGTACTTC.